Described below is a single TCR beta chain sequence and its context. Ten or more counts support this clonotype. No antigen is known for it. No much larger clone exists at a distance of one base, and base qualities are not known. The data derive from a study of T cells in Graves' hyperthyroidism and ophthalmopathy (dated by TCRdb to about 2019). About the investigation overall: Peripheral blood was sampled at the time of initial diagnosis, prior to any treatment. According to the paper, TCR Vbeta CDR3 sequencing was carried out on about 140 peripheral blood samples, which came from over 40 ophthalmopathy, under 85 hyperthyroidism and approximately 17 progressor patients. In addition, the study compared T-cell repertoires in thyroid tissue and in blood from five or six Graves' hyperthyroidism patients. Once sampling was done, hyperthyroidism patients were given methimazole at a starting dose of 30 mg daily, whereas ophthalmopathy patients were given high-dose intravenous methylprednisolone. To identify TCR V-J signatures that set the groups apart, the researchers used a discovery cohort of 100 or so patients, made up of 43 with Graves' ophthalmopathy and about 60 with stable Graves' hyperthyroidism. Prospective prediction of ophthalmopathy was tested in an independent validation cohort of some 20 hyperthyroidism patients and around 16 patients who later progressed to ophthalmopathy. The 100 or so discovery patients were randomly split 7:3 into training and test sets.

Based on the germline V gene (reference sequence), the CDR1 and CDR2 sequences are LGHDT and YNNKEL. Trimming at the junction amounts to 4 bases on V and 7 bases on J, and the germline ends lie 13 bases apart. The CDR3 numbers 13 residues from cysteine through phenylalanine. Just the 39-base CDR3 DNA is kept, in frame starting at base 1. Hyperthyroidism patients were aged 18 to 65 years and newly diagnosed, with disease duration of less than 2 months. The study excluded patients with uncontrolled infections, other autoimmune diseases, pregnancy or lactation. Diagnoses were based on clinical symptoms, serum thyroxine and TRAb, thyroid ultrasound and orbital computed tomography. Blood from progressor patients was collected at the time of first diagnosis with hyperthyroidism, before any ophthalmopathy symptoms had appeared. PBMCs were isolated from about 9.2 ml of fresh peripheral blood by Ficoll-Paque density gradient centrifugation. Progressor patients were defined as those initially diagnosed with Graves' hyperthyroidism in whom ophthalmopathy developed during follow-up. Total RNA was extracted using Trizol reagent, and RNA quality was assessed on an Agilent 2100 Bioanalyzer.

The full study reports these points: Most expanded thyroid clonotypes (frequency above 0.001) were also detected in blood, suggesting blood repertoires may reflect thyroid immune responses. In cross-validation, a model built on a 13 V-J signature told ophthalmopathy apart from stable hyperthyroidism with roughly 87% sensitivity and around 84% specificity, and in testing the same model reached 80%/75%. During validation, the model predicted progression to ophthalmopathy a median of approximately 7 months ahead of onset, with almost 71% sensitivity and 72.22% specificity. Sample size was not statistically predetermined, and investigators were not blinded to group allocation.

TCR beta CDR3 regions were amplified from RNA transcripts. The TCR CDR3 was subjected to a first round of RT-PCR using the HTBI primer set and the Qiagen OneStep RT-PCR kit. The libraries were constructed in a second round of multiplex PCR and then size-selected and purified. Sequencing of the libraries was done on an Illumina HiSeq2000 using paired-end 100 bp reads. Under the source paper's analysis protocol: SOAPnuke was used to process the raw data, throwing out any read that contained adapters or uncalled bases, had a mean Phred below 15, or lacked an exact constant-primer or identifier match. COPE v1.2.5 was used to merge the high-quality paired reads, and each unique nucleotide sequence was defined as a clonotype. MiTCR v1.1 was used to align the clonotypes against IMGT TRBV, TRBD and TRBJ reference segments. Only V-J combinations with frequency above 0.0001, covering roughly 99% of repertoires, were analysed. A TCS score was defined as the ratio of F50 (clonal expansion) to E x V (chaos), with BLOSUM62-based TCRdist applied between CDR3 peptides within each V-J. Welch's t-statistics and random forest reduced around 550 V-J features to 10 to 15, which were used in a naive Bayes classifier (R e1071). TCRdb redid the processing of the public reads, applying fastp at Q25 and MiXCR, and retained in-frame beta chains. Rows matching on CDR3 protein sequence are summarized as one entry with the most common DNA and genes. The V and J calls here are based on TCRdb, not the publication. For this sample there are about 360,000 distinct CDR3 sequences; roughly 13% appear just once. The ten largest clones capture roughly 20% of the sample.

The V and J genes are TRBV3-1 and TRBJ1-2; 5 matching bases give a weak D call of TRBD1. The sequence derives from a man between 25 and 39 years old with Graves' hyperthyroidism that later progressed to Graves' ophthalmopathy. The sample consisted of blood. CDR3 region: CASSPPGGFGYTF. In nucleotides, the sequence is TGTGCCAGCAGCCCCCCGGGGGGGTTTGGCTACACCTTC.